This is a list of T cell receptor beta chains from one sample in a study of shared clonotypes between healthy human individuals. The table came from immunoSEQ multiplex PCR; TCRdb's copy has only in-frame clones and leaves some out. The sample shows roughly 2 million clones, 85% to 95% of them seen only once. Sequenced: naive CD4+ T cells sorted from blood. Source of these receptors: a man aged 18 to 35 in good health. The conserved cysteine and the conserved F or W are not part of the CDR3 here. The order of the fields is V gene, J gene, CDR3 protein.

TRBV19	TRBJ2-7	ASSPGRRYEQY
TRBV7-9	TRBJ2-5	ASSSGGSVTETQY
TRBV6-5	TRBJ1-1	ASSSPGGGTEAF
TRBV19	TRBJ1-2	ASRRDSSFNYGYT
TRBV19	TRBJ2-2	ASSGTAYTGELF
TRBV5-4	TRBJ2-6	ASSFRATGSGANVLT
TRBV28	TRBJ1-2	ASRGLRDRFQLTRGYT
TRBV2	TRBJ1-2	ASKESGTGGNGYT
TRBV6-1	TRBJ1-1	ASRGQGARTEAF
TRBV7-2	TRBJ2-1	ASRTASSGSYNEQF
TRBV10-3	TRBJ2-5	AITNNEGETQY
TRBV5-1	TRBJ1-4	ASSSRQASTNEKLF
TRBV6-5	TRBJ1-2	ASLPVGGPNYGYT
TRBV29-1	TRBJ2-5	SVALTSEKETQY
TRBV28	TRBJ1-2	ASRGTLYGYT
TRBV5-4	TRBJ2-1	ASSLGGSYNEQF
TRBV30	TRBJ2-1	AWKGQGADEQF
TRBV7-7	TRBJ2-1	ASSPGSVGVSYNEQF
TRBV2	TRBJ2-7	ASSGDRGSAYEQY
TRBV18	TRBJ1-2	ASSPGDVYGYT
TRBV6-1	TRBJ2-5	ASSAGILAAQETQY
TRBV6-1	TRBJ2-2	ASSEGLNTGELF
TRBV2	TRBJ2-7	ASSRDSSEQY
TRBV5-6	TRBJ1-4	ASSRGGLSEKLF
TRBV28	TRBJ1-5	ASSSDRYSNQPQH
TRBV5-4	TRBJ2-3	ASSLWLAGGTTDTQY
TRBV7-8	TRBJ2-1	ASSLMAGTHNEQF
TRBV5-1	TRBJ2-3	ASSPGQVSDTQY